This TCR beta chain was profiled in a study of blood T cell repertoires in COVID-19. In the study overall: COVID-19 samples, acute and convalescent, were from the United States, Italy and Spain. The cDNA or gDNA used as material had been derived from T cells, B-cell-depleted T cells, or PBMCs.

Authors' analysis steps: How many nucleated cells were present was estimated from reference gene primer amplification. Here immunoSEQ multiplex PCR was the method, and the copy in TCRdb shows in-frame clones only, minus some. The V and J calls and clone size are taken from that table; D and trimming were inferred from the DNA. The sample yields about 69,000 clones, approximately 90% seen once. The CDR3 extends over 16 amino acids. Losses at the gene ends were 2 bases for V and 3 bases for J; bases not matched to a gene: 7. In germline, CDR1 is SEHNR, CDR2 FQNEAQ (reference sequence). The source material was peripheral blood. The TCR originated in a woman aged 18-29 years with acute or convalescent COVID-19. The J gene is TRBJ2-7, the V gene TRBV7-9, with 10 bases that match TRBD2. Here the CDR3 DNA reads TGTGCCAGCAGCTTATCCAGGGGGACTAGCGTCTACGAGCAGTACTTC. Translated: CASSLSRGTSVYEQYF.